This T cell receptor (beta chain) was obtained from a study of T cell responses to AZD1222 COVID-19 vaccine. CDR1 and CDR2 (germline): LGHNA, YSLEER. The junction had 5 bases not matched to a gene; V was cut back by 4 bases and J by 5 bases. The CDR3 is made up of 15 amino acids. Some clones are missing from TCRdb's copy, which holds only in-frame ones; the method was immunoSEQ multiplex PCR. The table lists around 200,000 clones, around 90% of them singletons. Regarding the study as a whole: A rise in Spike-specific TCR breadth and depth followed two AZD1222 doses.

A note on this clone: Antigen specificity is unknown.

The specimen comprised peripheral blood, sampled 28 days after the second AZD1222 dose. The source is an adult who received the AZD1222 COVID-19 vaccine. V and J are TRBV4-3 and TRBJ2-5, with 12 positions matching TRBD2. The CDR3 nucleotides are TGCGCCAGCAGCCGCGGACTAGCGGGGAGGGAGACCCAGTACTTC. This translates into CASSRGLAGRETQYF.